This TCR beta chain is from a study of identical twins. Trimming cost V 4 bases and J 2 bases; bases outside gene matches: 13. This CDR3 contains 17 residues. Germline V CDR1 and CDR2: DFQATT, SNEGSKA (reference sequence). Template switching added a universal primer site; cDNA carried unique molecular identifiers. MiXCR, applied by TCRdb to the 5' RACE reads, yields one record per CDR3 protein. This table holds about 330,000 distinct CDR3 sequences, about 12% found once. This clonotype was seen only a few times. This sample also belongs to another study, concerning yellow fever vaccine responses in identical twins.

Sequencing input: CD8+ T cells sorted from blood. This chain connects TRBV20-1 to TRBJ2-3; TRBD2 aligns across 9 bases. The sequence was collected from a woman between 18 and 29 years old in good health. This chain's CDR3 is CSATVAGDQKITDTQYF. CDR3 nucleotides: TGCAGTGCTACAGTAGCGGGGGACCAGAAAATCACAGATACGCAGTATTTT.